A single sample gave rise to the 2 T cell receptor beta chains below, sequenced in a study of T cell responses to AZD1222 COVID-19 vaccine. Generated by immunoSEQ multiplex PCR, the TCRdb table keeps only in-frame clones and is missing some. The sample lists about 110,000 clones, more than 70% occurring once. Sequenced here: peripheral blood, sampled on day 0 of MenACWY control vaccination. The receptors come from an adult in good health.

The rearrangement uses TRBV19 and TRBJ2-7, with 8 bases fitting TRBD2. The length of the CDR3 is 15 residues. Losses at the gene ends were 9 bases for V and 0 bases for J; bases not matched to a gene: 10. Germline values: CDR1 LNHDA, CDR2 SQIVND (reference sequence). The CDR3 region has the DNA TGTGCCAGCTCCCCGGGAGGGGGGAGCTCCTACGAGCAGTACTTC. It is translated as CASSPGGGSSYEQYF.

The CDR3 DNA sequence: TGTGCCAGCAGTTACTCGTCAGTAGTTCCCACAGATACGCAGTATTTT. This codes for CASSYSSVVPTDTQYF. The V call is TRBV6-5, the J call TRBJ2-3; D is unclear. Germline CDR1 and CDR2: MNHEY and SVGAGI. V shed 0 bases and J shed 2 bases, with 12 bases lying between them. CDR3 size: 16 residues.